The sequence of this T cell receptor (beta chain) was determined in a study of regulatory T cells in long-lasting Graves disease (TCRdb year 2021). Looking at the study overall: In the newly diagnosed Graves' disease group, patients had been taking antithyroid drugs for less than 3 months. The study was conducted in China and was registered as a clinical trial. Peripheral blood TCR sequencing and RNA sequencing compared persistent Graves' disease patients with newly diagnosed Graves' disease patients. TCR sequencing covered around 13 persistent and some 20 newly diagnosed Graves' disease patients, about 35 samples in total.

Trimming leaves V shorter by 2 bases and J shorter by 7 bases, with the junction holding 6 bases beyond the gene matches. CDR3 length: 15 amino acids, cysteine to phenylalanine. Solely the CDR3 DNA is kept, with 45 bases framed from the first base. Looking up the germline V gene (reference sequence) yields CDR1 SEHNR and CDR2 FQNEAQ. This clonotype showed up just a few times. Its specific antigen is unknown. No much larger clone exists at a distance of one base, and base qualities are not known. Receptor amplification or capture employed multiplex PCR. TCRdb shows the sequencer as Illumina HiSeq 4000. iRepertoire HTBI primers and Arm-PCR amplification of CDR3 regions were used to construct TCR beta libraries. PCR products were gel purified before sequencing. Per the source publication's procedure: A total of 60 to 80 TRBV and some 15 TRBJ segments were identified across samples and were used for gene usage analysis of CDR3 amino acid clonotypes. COPE and FqMerger were used to merge filtered high-quality paired reads into contigs. BLAST was used to align contigs to the IMGT TRBV, TRBD and TRBJ reference genes, and CDR3 was defined following IMGT. Any clonotype with a frequency above 0.1% was counted as a highly expanded clone. Shannon entropy was used to measure repertoire diversity, and the Gini coefficient was used to measure V-J evenness. Public clonotypes were defined as clonotypes shared by more than one individual. The raw public reads went through TCRdb reprocessing: fastp at Q25, MiXCR clone calling, in-frame beta chains kept. Each entry merges the rows of one CDR3 protein and shows their most common DNA and genes. The V and J calls reflect TCRdb's pipeline rather than the authors' work. This sample lists around 400,000 distinct CDR3 sequences; 15% to 18% were detected once. About a fifth of the sample comes from the top ten.

Findings and caveats that apply to the study as a whole: Peripheral blood alone was examined, since thyroid tissue, which constituted the primary lesion, could not be accessed. Compared with newly diagnosed patients, persistent Graves' disease patients had lower TCR Shannon entropy and fewer highly expanded clones, which suggests clonal expansion. The small sample size was acknowledged by the authors as a limitation that may reduce accuracy. TRBV28, TRBJ1-2 and TRBJ2-5 were preferentially used in persistent disease, while TRBV20-1 and TRBJ2-1 were favored in newly diagnosed disease. Only the TCR beta chain was sequenced and analyzed. A larger number of public clonotypes was shared among persistent patients (2,741) than among newly diagnosed patients (over 850).

Interpreted using the paper, the time point label stands for: newly diagnosed GD, antithyroid drugs for less than 3 months. RNA was extracted from PBMCs in TRIzol for both TCR sequencing and RNA sequencing. The diagnosis of Graves' disease was made according to American Thyroid Association guidelines. Patients for the study were recruited at an endocrinology department in Xi'an, China. Each patient gave approximately 8.8 milliliters of peripheral blood, collected in an EDTA anticoagulant tube. Ficoll Paque Plus density gradient separation was used to isolate PBMCs, and no additional T cell sorting was done. An Agilent 2100 Bioanalyzer and agarose gel were used to check RNA quality, while a NanoDrop 2000 measured RNA concentration.

The sample was peripheral blood mononuclear cells (PBMCs), taken at new diagnosis, from a patient treated with antithyroid drugs. This chain is built from TRBV7-9 and TRBJ2-1, and 9 junctional nucleotides match TRBD2. This clonotype was sampled from a female donor with Graves disease. The CDR3 in this case is CASSLTSGRANEQFF. The nucleotide sequence is given as TGTGCCAGCAGCTTAACTAGCGGGCGCGCGAATGAGCAGTTCTTC.